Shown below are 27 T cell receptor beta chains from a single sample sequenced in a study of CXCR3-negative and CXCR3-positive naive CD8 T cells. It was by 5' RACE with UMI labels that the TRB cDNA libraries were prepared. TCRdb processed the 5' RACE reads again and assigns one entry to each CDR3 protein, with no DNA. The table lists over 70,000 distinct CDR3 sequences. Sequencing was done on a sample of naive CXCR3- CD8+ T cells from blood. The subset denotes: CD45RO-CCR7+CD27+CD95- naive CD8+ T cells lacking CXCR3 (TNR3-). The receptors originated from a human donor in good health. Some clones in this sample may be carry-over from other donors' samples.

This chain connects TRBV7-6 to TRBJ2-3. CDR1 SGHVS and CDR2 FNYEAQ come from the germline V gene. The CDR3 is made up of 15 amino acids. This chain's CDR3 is CASSHSSYSVDTQYF.

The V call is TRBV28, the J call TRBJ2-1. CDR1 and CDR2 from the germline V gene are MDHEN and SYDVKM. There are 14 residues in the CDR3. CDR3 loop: CASSFLSVLNEQFF.

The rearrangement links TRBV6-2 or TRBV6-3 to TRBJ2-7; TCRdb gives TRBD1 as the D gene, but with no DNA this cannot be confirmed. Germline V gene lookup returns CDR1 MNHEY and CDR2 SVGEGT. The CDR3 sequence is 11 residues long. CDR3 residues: CASGDGYEQYF.

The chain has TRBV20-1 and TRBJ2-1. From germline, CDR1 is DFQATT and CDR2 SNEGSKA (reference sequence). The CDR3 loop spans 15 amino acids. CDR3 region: CSASPEFSSYNEQFF.

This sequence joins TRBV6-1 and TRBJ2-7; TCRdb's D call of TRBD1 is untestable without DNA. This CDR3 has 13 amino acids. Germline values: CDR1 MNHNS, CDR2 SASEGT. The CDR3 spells CASTLGQAYEQYF.

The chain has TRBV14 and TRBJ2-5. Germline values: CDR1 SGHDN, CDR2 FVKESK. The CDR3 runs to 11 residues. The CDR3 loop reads CASSVSETQYF.

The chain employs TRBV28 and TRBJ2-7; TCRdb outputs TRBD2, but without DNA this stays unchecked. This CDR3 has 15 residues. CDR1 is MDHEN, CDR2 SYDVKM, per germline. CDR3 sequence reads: CASSPGLAGGYEQYF.

Here the CDR3 reads CASSLFGTAVDYTF. The rearrangement uses TRBV28 and TRBJ1-2. The CDR3 runs to 14 residues. Germline assignment: CDR1 MDHEN and CDR2 SYDVKM.

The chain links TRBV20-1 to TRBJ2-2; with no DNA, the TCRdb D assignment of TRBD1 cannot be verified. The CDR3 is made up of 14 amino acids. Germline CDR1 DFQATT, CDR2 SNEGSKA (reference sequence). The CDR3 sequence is CSASTGDFTGELFF.

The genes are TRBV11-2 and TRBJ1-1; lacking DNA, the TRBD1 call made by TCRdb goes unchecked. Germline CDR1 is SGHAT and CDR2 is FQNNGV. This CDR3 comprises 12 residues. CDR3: CASSQGQSEAFF.

CDR3: CASSPGDTEAFF. The chain uses TRBV7-9 and TRBJ1-1; TCRdb's D call, TRBD1, is unchecked because there is no DNA. The CDR3 is 12 residues long. In germline, CDR1 is SEHNR, CDR2 FQNEAQ (reference sequence).

The CDR3 spells CASSASPAGGRNEQFF. The chain links TRBV27 to TRBJ2-1; TCRdb's D call of TRBD2 is untestable without DNA. CDR3 length equals 16 residues. Germline CDR1 reads MNHEY; CDR2 reads SMNVEV (reference sequence).

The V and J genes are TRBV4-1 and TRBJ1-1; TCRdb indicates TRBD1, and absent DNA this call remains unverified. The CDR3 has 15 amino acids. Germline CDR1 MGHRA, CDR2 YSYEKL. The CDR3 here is CASSPGPHMNTEAFF.

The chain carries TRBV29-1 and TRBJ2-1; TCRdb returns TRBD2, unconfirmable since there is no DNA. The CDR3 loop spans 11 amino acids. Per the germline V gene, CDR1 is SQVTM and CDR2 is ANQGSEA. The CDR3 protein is CSGLADNEQFF.

The CDR3 here is CASSPRGSGGPKDTQYF. The chain has TRBV4-2 and TRBJ2-3; TCRdb indicates TRBD2, and absent DNA this call remains unverified. The CDR3 sequence is 17 residues long. Germline CDR1 is LGHNA and CDR2 is YNFKEQ.

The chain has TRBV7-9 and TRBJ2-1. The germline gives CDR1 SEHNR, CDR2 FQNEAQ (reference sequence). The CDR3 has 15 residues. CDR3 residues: CASSLVGSSYNEQFF.

This CDR3 reads CSVVSQVGNEQYF. The V gene is TRBV29-1, the J gene TRBJ2-7; TCRdb's D call of TRBD1 is untestable without DNA. Germline assignment: CDR1 SQVTM and CDR2 ANQGSEA. There are 13 residues in the CDR3.

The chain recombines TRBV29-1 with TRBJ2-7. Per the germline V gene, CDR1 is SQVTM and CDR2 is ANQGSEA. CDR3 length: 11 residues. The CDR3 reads CSVASHREQYF.

CDR3: CASSLEGGYEQYF. The chain is built from TRBV5-1 and TRBJ2-7; the D call from TCRdb, TRBD1, cannot be confirmed without DNA. The germline CDR1 and CDR2 sequences are SGHRS and YFSETQ. This CDR3 is built from 13 residues.

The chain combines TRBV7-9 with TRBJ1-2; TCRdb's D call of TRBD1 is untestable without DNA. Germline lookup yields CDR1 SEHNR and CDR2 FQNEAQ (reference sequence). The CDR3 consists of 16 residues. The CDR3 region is CASSSEPAGTDEGYTF.

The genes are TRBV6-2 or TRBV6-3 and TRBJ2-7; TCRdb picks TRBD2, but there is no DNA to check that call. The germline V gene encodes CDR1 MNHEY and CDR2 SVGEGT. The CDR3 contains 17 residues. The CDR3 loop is CASSSLLEGISSYEQYF.

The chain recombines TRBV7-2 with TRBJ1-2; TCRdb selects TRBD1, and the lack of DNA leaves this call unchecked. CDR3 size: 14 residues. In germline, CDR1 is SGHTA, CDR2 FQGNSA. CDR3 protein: CASGPWGVHYGYTF.

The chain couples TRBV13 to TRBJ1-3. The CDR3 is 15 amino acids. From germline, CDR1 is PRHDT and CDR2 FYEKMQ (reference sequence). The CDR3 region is CASSPSQPSGNTIYF.

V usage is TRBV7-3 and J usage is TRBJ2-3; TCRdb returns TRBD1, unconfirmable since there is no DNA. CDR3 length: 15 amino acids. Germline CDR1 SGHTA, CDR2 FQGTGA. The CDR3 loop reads CASSIAGGSTDTQYF.

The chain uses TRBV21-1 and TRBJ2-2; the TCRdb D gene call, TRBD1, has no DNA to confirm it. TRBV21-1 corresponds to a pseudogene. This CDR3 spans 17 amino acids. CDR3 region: CASSKGEGTEKAGELFF.

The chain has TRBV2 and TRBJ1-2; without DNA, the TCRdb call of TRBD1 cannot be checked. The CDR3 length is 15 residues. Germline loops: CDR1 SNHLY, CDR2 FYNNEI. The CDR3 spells CASSEGTGGAYGYTF.

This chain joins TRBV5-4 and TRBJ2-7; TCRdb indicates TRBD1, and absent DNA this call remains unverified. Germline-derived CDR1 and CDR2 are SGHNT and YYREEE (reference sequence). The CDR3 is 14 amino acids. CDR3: CASNGQGRTYEQYF.